One and the same sample provided the 32 T cell receptor beta chains below, sequenced in a study of Ad26.COV2.S vaccination and SARS-CoV-2 variants listed by TCRdb under 2021. Libraries were made using the immunoSEQ multiplex PCR assay. The table was pulled from immuneACCESS by TCRdb, which kept in-frame rearrangements only. Such tables lose some clones; where checked, under half of the loss comes from unresolved V genes, and the rest has no known cause. Within this sample are roughly 350,000 clones, with 65% to 90% of them counted one time only. Around 10% of the sample is held by the ten biggest clonotypes. The intended sense of this specimen's treatment or condition label: roughly 18 received Ad26.COV2.S at low or high dose, single or two shots; about 5 received placebo; per-sample allocation not given. Repertoires of vaccine and placebo recipients were sequenced from samples taken on day 63 after the first injection.

The source material was peripheral blood, sampled in a trial of Ad26.COV2.S vaccine versus placebo. The receptors stem from a person between 18 and 60 years old who received the Ad26.COV2.S COVID-19 vaccine or a placebo.

This clone was detected only once. The chain recombines TRBV28 with TRBJ1-4; the D gene is possibly TRBD1 (5 bases). The length of the CDR3 is 15 residues. V was clipped by 6 bases and J by 4 bases, with 15 bases between them. The germline gives CDR1 MDHEN, CDR2 SYDVKM. The CDR3 DNA sequence: TGTGCCAGCAGCTTAACGCAGGGTCTTAATGAAAAACTGTTTTTT. This codes for CASSLTQGLNEKLFF.

The chain is built from TRBV5-8 and TRBJ1-5; 7 nucleotides line up with TRBD1. The CDR3 has 14 amino acids. CDR1 is SGHTS and CDR2 is YDEGEE in the germline V gene. V was pared by 3 bases and J by 5 bases, with 5 bases of the junction left unmatched. The CDR3 coding sequence is TGTGCCAGCAGCTGGGACAGCAACTATCAGCCCCAGCATTTT. It yields the protein CASSWDSNYQPQHF. Combining the CDR3 with reference TRBV5-8 and TRBJ1-5 gives the whole variable domain EAGVTQSPTHLIKTRGQQATLRCSPISGHTSVYWYQQALGLGLQFLLWYDEGEERNRGNFPPRFSGRQFPNYSSELNVNALELEDSALYLCASSWDSNYQPQHFGDGTRLSIL.

The J gene is TRBJ1-1, the V gene TRBV28; possible D gene TRBD1, 5 bases. The germline CDR1 and CDR2 sequences are MDHEN and SYDVKM. Trimming pared 7 bases from V and 0 bases from J, leaving 9 bases between. This CDR3 is built from 13 residues. In DNA, the CDR3 is TGTGCCAGCATAGCAGGGATGAACACTGAAGCTTTCTTT. It specifies CASIAGMNTEAFF.

The chain joins TRBV4-3 to TRBJ1-3; a weak D match, TRBD1 (6 bases). V lost 0 bases to trimming and J lost 2 bases, with 8 bases between them. From germline, CDR1 is LGHNA and CDR2 YSLEER. This CDR3 comprises 15 residues. CDR3 sequence: CASSQDQGTGNTIYF. CDR3 DNA sequence: TGCGCCAGCAGCCAAGATCAGGGGACTGGAAACACCATATATTTT.

The rearrangement uses TRBV7-2 and TRBJ2-7; a possible D gene is TRBD2 (6 bases). V was clipped by 9 bases and J by 3 bases, with 12 bases between them. The CDR3 extends over 12 amino acids. Per the germline V gene, CDR1 is SGHTA and CDR2 is FQGNSA. The CDR3 is CARPLGSYEQYF. Written as DNA, the CDR3 is TGTGCCAGACCCCTCGGGAGCTACGAGCAGTACTTC.

This chain joins TRBV7-2 and TRBJ2-5, with a weak D call TRBD1 (6 bases). V lost 5 bases, J lost 4 bases, and 14 bases lay in between. Germline V gene sequence: CDR1 SGHTA, CDR2 FQGNSA. The CDR3 length is 14 residues. This CDR3 is CASSTTGLIETQYF. In nucleotides, the CDR3 is TGTGCCAGCAGCACCACAGGGCTCATAGAGACCCAGTACTTC.

Notes on this clone: The sample contains more than one DNA sequence encoding this CDR3. The rearrangement uses TRBV2 and TRBJ1-1, with D unresolved. Germline V CDR1 and CDR2: SNHLY, FYNNEI. This CDR3 is 11 amino acids long. The ends were cut back, 6 bases at V and 1 base at J, with 3 bases in the middle. The CDR3 region has the DNA TGTGCCAGCAGACCGAACACTGAAGCTTTCTTT. As protein: CASRPNTEAFF.

Ten or more counts support this clone. In the same sample, other DNA sequences code for this CDR3. The genes are TRBV5-6 and TRBJ1-2, with a weak D call TRBD1 (5 bases). Trimming stripped 0 bases from V and 8 bases from J, with 11 bases between. CDR1 SGHDT and CDR2 YYEEEE come from the germline V gene. The CDR3 sequence is 13 residues long. The CDR3 protein is CASSLGGADGYTF. The CDR3 nucleotides read TGTGCCAGCAGCTTGGGAGGGGCGGACGGCTACACCTTC.

The chain is built from TRBV19 and TRBJ2-1, with TRBD2 matching over 8 bases. The CDR3 length is 15 residues. Germline lookup yields CDR1 LNHDA and CDR2 SQIVND (reference sequence). Losses at the gene ends were 4 bases for V and 7 bases for J; bases not matched to a gene: 9. CDR3 sequence (DNA): TGTGCCAGTAGTAGCGGGGGGCCAAAGTTTAATGAGCAGTTCTTC. Residues: CASSSGGPKFNEQFF. The entire variable domain, with the rest obtained from reference TRBV19 and TRBJ2-1, is as follows: DGGITQSPKYLFRKEGQNVTLSCEQNLNHDAMYWYRQDPGQGLRLIYYSQIVNDFQKGDIAEGYSVSREKKESFPLTVTSAQKNPTAFYLCASSSGGPKFNEQFFGPGTRLTVL.

CDR3 sequence reads: CASSLGLAGGGETQYF. The DNA of the CDR3 is TGTGCCAGCAGCTTGGGACTAGCGGGAGGTGGAGAGACCCAGTACTTC. The chain employs TRBV11-2 and TRBJ2-5; TRBD2 aligns across 15 bases. Trimming at V came to 3 bases and at J to 4 bases, leaving 3 bases not matched to a gene. Germline values: CDR1 SGHAT, CDR2 FQNNGV. The CDR3 has 16 residues. Filled out from reference TRBV11-2 and TRBJ2-5, the complete variable domain reads EAGVAQSPRYKIIEKRQSVAFWCNPISGHATLYWYQQILGQGPKLLIQFQNNGVVDDSQLPKDRFSAERLKGVDSTLKIQPAKLEDSAVYLCASSLGLAGGGETQYFGPGTRLLVL.

This clone was seen only once. The chain links TRBV5-8 to TRBJ2-1; either TRBD1 or TRBD2 may supply D (5 bases each). Germline V CDR1 and CDR2: SGHTS, YDEGEE. CDR3 length equals 15 residues. Trimming left V 7 bases short and J 15 bases short, with 29 bases between. The CDR3 DNA follows: TGTGCCAGCCGGGGACCCGGGCAGCTGGGATTGGATCCGTTCTTC. This gives the protein CASRGPGQLGLDPFF.

The V call is TRBV5-8, the J call TRBJ2-1; D perhaps matches TRBD2 (6 bases). Germline V lookup: CDR1 SGHTS, CDR2 YDEGEE. Trimming took off 6 bases at V and 4 bases at J, with 17 bases between the two ends. The CDR3 is made up of 15 amino acids. The DNA of the CDR3 is TGTGCCAGCACTTTAGCCTTAGCGGCGTACAATGAGCAGTTCTTC. Protein: CASTLALAAYNEQFF.

Turning to this clone: Compared with germline, one end of the junction differs, possibly owing to a read error. The gene calls are TRBV3-1 (or the pseudogene TRBV3-2) and TRBJ1-2, with D maybe TRBD1 (6 bases). CDR1 is LGHDT and CDR2 is YNNKEL in the germline V gene (reference sequence). The CDR3 totals 16 residues. Written as DNA, the CDR3 is TGTGCCAGCAGCCAAGCCGGGGAGGGGGAGTACTATGGCTACACTTTC. Its protein is CASSQAGEGEYYGYTF.

In this sample, this clone turned up once. This sequence joins TRBV4-1 and TRBJ2-7; D gene unclear. Germline CDR1 reads MGHRA; CDR2 reads YSYEKL. V lost 0 bases, J lost 5 bases, and 11 bases lay in between. The length of the CDR3 is 14 residues. The CDR3 spells CASSQDLGWDEQYF. The CDR3 DNA reads as TGCGCCAGCAGCCAAGATTTGGGGTGGGACGAGCAGTACTTC.

CDR3 in amino acids: CASSVGTTKETQYF. The CDR3 coding sequence is TGTGCCAGCAGCGTAGGCACTACCAAAGAGACCCAGTACTTC. V gene TRBV9 combines with J gene TRBJ2-5; D uncertain. Germline CDR1 and CDR2: SGDLS and YYNGEE. Trimming took 0 bases from V and 3 from J, leaving 9 bases between them. There are 14 residues in the CDR3.

This chain joins TRBV5-4 and TRBJ1-3, with D uncertain. V lost 3 bases to trimming and J lost 2 bases, with 12 bases between them. This CDR3 region has 15 residues. The germline V gene has CDR1 SGHNT and CDR2 YYREEE (reference sequence). The CDR3 nucleotides read TGTGCCAGCAGCTCCGGTGGATTGGCTGGAAACACCATATATTTT. It is translated as CASSSGGLAGNTIYF.

The V gene is TRBV5-1, the J gene TRBJ1-4; no clear D. This CDR3 has 18 residues. Germline values: CDR1 SGHRS, CDR2 YFSETQ. V lost 4 bases and J lost 3, with 22 bases in between. The CDR3 region has the DNA TGCGCCAGCAGCCCCCGTTGGACGGAAGAGTCTTCTAATGAAAAACTGTTTTTT. It codes for CASSPRWTEESSNEKLFF.

The rearrangement links TRBV7-9 to TRBJ2-5; possibly TRBD2 for D (5 bases). The V gene's germline CDR1 is SEHNR and CDR2 FQNEAQ (reference sequence). Trimming left V 3 bases short and J 4 bases short, with 18 bases between. The CDR3 spans 16 residues. For the CDR3, the DNA is TGTGCCAGCAGCTTCATAGGGCGGGTGCGCGGAGAGACCCAGTACTTC. Its translation: CASSFIGRVRGETQYF.

As concerns this clone: It is unclear where the CDR3 begins or ends on the DNA, so no DNA is shown, and the CDR3 is as TCRdb lists it. The rearrangement uses TRBV19 and TRBJ1-1. Germline loops: CDR1 LNHDA, CDR2 SQIVND (reference sequence). Ends included, the CDR3 has 15 residues. CDR3 sequence: CASTSGVRRDTEAFF.

The chain links TRBV5-4 to TRBJ1-1; D gene uncertain. Looked up from germline, CDR1 is SGHNT and CDR2 is YYREEE (reference sequence). The CDR3 has 13 amino acids. V was cut by 4 bases and J by 7 bases, with 14 bases left in between. Here the CDR3 reads CASSPQDGLEAFF. The CDR3, as DNA: TGTGCCAGCAGCCCTCAGGACGGACTTGAAGCTTTCTTT.

This chain uses TRBV4-1 with TRBJ2-1, with 8 bases fitting TRBD2. The length of the CDR3 is 19 residues. The junction had 11 bases not matched to a gene; V was cut back by 1 base and J by 0 bases. Germline V lookup: CDR1 MGHRA, CDR2 YSYEKL. The CDR3: CASSQGRSERGSSYNEQFF. CDR3 bases: TGCGCCAGCAGCCAAGGAAGGAGTGAGCGGGGGAGCTCCTACAATGAGCAGTTCTTC.

The chain uses TRBV5-1 and TRBJ2-1, with TRBD2 identical over 8 bases. Germline-derived CDR1 and CDR2 are SGHRS and YFSETQ. CDR3 size: 12 residues. V lost 2 bases to trimming and J lost 15 bases; unmatched junction nucleotides: 7. The CDR3, as DNA: TGCGCCAGCAGCTTAACAGCGGGAGAGGCGTTCTTC. Residues: CASSLTAGEAFF.

This clone is a singleton in its sample. The gene calls are TRBV18 and TRBJ2-4, with D possibly being TRBD2 (7 bases). V was clipped by 3 bases and J by 8 bases, with 14 bases between them. This CDR3 region has 14 residues. From germline, CDR1 is KGHSH and CDR2 LQKENI. In nucleotides, the CDR3 is TGTGCCAGCTCACCGAGGGGGGGTACGGACATTCAGTACTTC. This translates into CASSPRGGTDIQYF.

The chain is built from TRBV7-2 and TRBJ1-5; no clear D gene. V lost 6 bases to trimming and J lost 4 bases, with 16 bases between them. Germline CDR1 SGHTA, CDR2 FQGNSA. The CDR3 has 15 residues. CDR3 sequence: CASSGRGRTNQPQHF. For the CDR3, the DNA is TGTGCCAGCAGTGGCCGTGGCAGGACGAATCAGCCCCAGCATTTT.

The chain employs TRBV5-1 and TRBJ1-1; possible D gene TRBD1, 6 bases. V shed 0 bases and J shed 1 base, with 10 bases lying between them. The CDR3 covers 15 residues. Germline-derived CDR1 and CDR2 are SGHRS and YFSETQ. The CDR3: CASSLVGRGNTEAFF. Written as DNA, the CDR3 is TGCGCCAGCAGCTTGGTTGGCAGGGGGAACACTGAAGCTTTCTTT. The full variable domain, completed using reference TRBV5-1 and TRBJ1-1, is KAGVTQTPRYLIKTRGQQVTLSCSPISGHRSVSWYQQTPGQGLQFLFEYFSETQRNKGNFPGRFSGRQFSNSRSEMNVSTLELGDSALYLCASSLVGRGNTEAFFGQGTRLTVV.

The rearrangement uses TRBV5-1 and TRBJ2-1; 9 bases align to TRBD1. Germline values: CDR1 SGHRS, CDR2 YFSETQ. V lost 4 bases to trimming and J lost 7 bases; unmatched junction nucleotides: 12. The CDR3 length is 16 residues. The CDR3 here is CASSPNPGTGWNEQFF. The DNA for the CDR3 is TGCGCCAGCAGCCCCAACCCCGGGACAGGGTGGAATGAGCAGTTCTTC.

This clone was picked up one time. This rearrangement joins TRBV6-6 to TRBJ1-2, with unresolved D. The CDR3 has 14 residues. V was clipped by 0 bases and J by 8 bases, with 13 bases between them. Germline CDR1 and CDR2: MNHNY and SVGAGI (reference sequence). This CDR3 is CASSYSGGRSGYTF. In DNA form, the CDR3 reads TGTGCCAGCAGTTACTCGGGCGGCCGTTCCGGCTACACCTTC.

V and J are TRBV28 and TRBJ2-5; 9 bases align to TRBD2. The CDR3 has 14 residues. Germline V CDR1 and CDR2: MDHEN, SYDVKM. Trimming took 9 bases from V and 2 from J; bases not matched to a gene: 7. As DNA, the CDR3 is TGTGCCAGTTTAAGCGGGGGGCAACAAGAGACCCAGTACTTC. This sequence encodes CASLSGGQQETQYF. The complete variable domain, with remaining parts taken from reference TRBV28 and TRBJ2-5, reads DVKVTQSSRYLVKRTGEKVFLECVQDMDHENMFWYRQDPGLGLRLIYFSYDVKMKEKGDIPEGYSVSREKKERFSLILESASTNQTSMYLCASLSGGQQETQYFGPGTRLLVL.

V gene TRBV27 combines with J gene TRBJ1-5; D is perhaps TRBD1 (5 bases). Trimming removed 6 bases from V and 0 bases from J, with 12 bases in between. Germline V CDR1 and CDR2: MNHEY, SMNVEV (reference sequence). The CDR3 totals 15 residues. The chain's CDR3 is CASSPDTLSNQPQHF. For the CDR3, the DNA is TGTGCCAGCAGCCCGGACACCCTTAGCAATCAGCCCCAGCATTTT.

The rearrangement joins TRBV5-1 to TRBJ2-2; no firm D call. The ends were cut back, 4 bases at V and 3 bases at J, with 13 bases in the middle. Germline loops: CDR1 SGHRS, CDR2 YFSETQ. This CDR3 spans 15 amino acids. The CDR3 loop is CASSPAVGDTGELFF. The CDR3, as DNA: TGCGCCAGCAGCCCTGCCGTGGGTGACACCGGGGAGCTGTTTTTT.

The chain combines TRBV23-1 with TRBJ2-7, with D tentatively TRBD1 or TRBD2 (5 bases each). TRBV23-1 is sorted into the ORF group, with uncertain function. The germline V and J ends were trimmed by 3 bases and 0 bases, with 18 bases remaining between them. CDR3 length equals 17 residues. CDR3 nucleotides: TGCGCCAGCAGTCACCCCGGCTGGGGGATATTCTCCTACGAGCAGTACTTC. Protein sequence: CASSHPGWGIFSYEQYF.

The V call is TRBV7-2, the J call TRBJ2-7, with 14 bases that match TRBD2. J gave up 5 bases and V 1 base, and 4 bases lay outside the gene matches. Per the germline V gene, CDR1 is SGHTA and CDR2 is FQGNSA. This CDR3 has 16 amino acids. CDR3 DNA sequence: TGTGCCAGCAGCTTAGGAGGGACTAGCGGGAGTAACGAGCAGTACTTC. Its translation: CASSLGGTSGSNEQYF.